This note documents a single T cell receptor (beta chain) sequence. The target antigen is unknown. Germline V gene data show CDR1 as GTSNPN and CDR2 as SVGIG (reference sequence). The V and J ends lost 0 bases and 5 bases respectively, with 8 bases between them. CDR3 length: 13 residues. The data were taken from a study of shared clonotypes between healthy human individuals. Study conclusions and caveats: Shared across a handful of donors were around 5% of the naive CD4 clonotypes.

Clones were read by immunoSEQ multiplex PCR, and TCRdb kept only the in-frame ones, dropping some. This table has around 550,000 clones, 90% to 96% appearing once. V is TRBV30 and J is TRBJ1-5, with D uncertain. The sequenced sample was naive CD4+ T cells sorted from blood. This sample's subset: CD45RA+ positively selected. The sequence derives from a woman aged 25-40 years in good health. CDR3: CAWSVHRDQPQHF. The CDR3 nucleotides are TGTGCCTGGAGTGTACATAGGGATCAGCCCCAGCATTTT.